Detailed here is one TCR beta chain. Original processing methods: Using reference gene primer amplification, nucleated cell counts were estimated. Sequencing was performed with immunoSEQ multiplex PCR; in TCRdb, only in-frame clones are kept and a portion is missing. From that table come the V and J calls and clone size; the DNA was used to work out D and trimming. Of some 100,000 clones in the sample, roughly four fifths were seen once. This record belongs to a study of blood T cell repertoires in COVID-19. Study-level information: COVID-19 samples from acute and convalescent phases originated in the United States, Italy and Spain.

Germline lookup yields CDR1 MNHEY and CDR2 SVGAGI. The CDR3 runs to 13 residues. J was trimmed by 7 bases and V by 6 bases; bases with no gene match: 7. Sequencing input: peripheral blood. This sequence originates from a man in his fifties or sixties with active or convalescent COVID-19. The chain recombines TRBV6-5 with TRBJ1-2; 8 bases line up with TRBD1. DNA for the CDR3: TGTGCCAGCAGACCCCAGGGGGCGCCTGGCTACACCTTC. Its translation is CASRPQGAPGYTF.